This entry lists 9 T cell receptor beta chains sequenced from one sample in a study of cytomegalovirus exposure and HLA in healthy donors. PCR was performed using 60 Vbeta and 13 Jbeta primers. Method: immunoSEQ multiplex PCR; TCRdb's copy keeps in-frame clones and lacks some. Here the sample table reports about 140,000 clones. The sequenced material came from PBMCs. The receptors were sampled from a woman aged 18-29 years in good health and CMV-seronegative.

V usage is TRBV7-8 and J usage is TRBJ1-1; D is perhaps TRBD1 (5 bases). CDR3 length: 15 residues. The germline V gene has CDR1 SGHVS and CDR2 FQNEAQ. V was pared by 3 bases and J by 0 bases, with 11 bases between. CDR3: CASSFDPGMNTEAFF. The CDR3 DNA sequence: TGTGCCAGCAGCTTTGATCCAGGGATGAACACTGAAGCTTTCTTT. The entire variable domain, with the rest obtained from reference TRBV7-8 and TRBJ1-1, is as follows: GAGVSQSPRYKVAKRGQDVALRCDPISGHVSLFWYQQALGQGPEFLTYFQNEAQLDKSGLPSDRFFAERPEGSVSTLKIQRTQQEDSAVYLCASSFDPGMNTEAFFGQGTRLTVV.

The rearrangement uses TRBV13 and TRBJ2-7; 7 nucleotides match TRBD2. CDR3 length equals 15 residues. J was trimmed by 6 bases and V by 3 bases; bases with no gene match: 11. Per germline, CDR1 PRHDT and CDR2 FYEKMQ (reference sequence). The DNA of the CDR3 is TGTGCCAGCAGCTTGTGGGGGGGACTCGGGTTCGAGCAGTACTTC. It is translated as CASSLWGGLGFEQYF. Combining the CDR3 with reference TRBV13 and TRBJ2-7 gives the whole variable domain AAGVIQSPRHLIKEKRETATLKCYPIPRHDTVYWYQQGPGQDPQFLISFYEKMQSDKGSIPDRFSAQQFSDYHSELNMSSLELGDSALYFCASSLWGGLGFEQYFGPGTRLTVT.

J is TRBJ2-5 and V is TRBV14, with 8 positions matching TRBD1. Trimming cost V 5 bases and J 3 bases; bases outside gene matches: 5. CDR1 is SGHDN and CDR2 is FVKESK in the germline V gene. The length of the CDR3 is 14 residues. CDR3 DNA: TGTGCCAGCAGCGTAGGGACAGGCAAAGAGACCCAGTACTTC. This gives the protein CASSVGTGKETQYF.

The CDR3 reads CASSAGTGQETQYF. CDR3 nucleotides: TGTGCCAGCAGCGCCGGGACAGGCCAAGAGACCCAGTACTTC. The chain is built from TRBV9 and TRBJ2-5, with 8 bases fitting TRBD1. The CDR3 runs to 14 residues. The ends lost 3 bases at V and 1 base at J; junction bases unmatched: 2. Germline CDR1 and CDR2: SGDLS and YYNGEE.

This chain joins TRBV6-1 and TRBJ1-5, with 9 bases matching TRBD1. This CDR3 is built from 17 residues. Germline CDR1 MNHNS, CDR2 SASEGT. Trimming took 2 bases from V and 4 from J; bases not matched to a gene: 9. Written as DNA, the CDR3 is TGTGCCAGCAGTGAATCCCTGGACGGGACAGGGAATCAGCCCCAGCATTTT. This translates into CASSESLDGTGNQPQHF.

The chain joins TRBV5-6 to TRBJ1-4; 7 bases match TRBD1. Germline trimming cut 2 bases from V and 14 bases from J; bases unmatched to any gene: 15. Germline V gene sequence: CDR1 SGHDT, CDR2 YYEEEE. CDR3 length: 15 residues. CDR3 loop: CASSFGTVPSWRLFF. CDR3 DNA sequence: TGTGCCAGCAGCTTTGGGACAGTGCCCTCTTGGAGGCTGTTTTTT. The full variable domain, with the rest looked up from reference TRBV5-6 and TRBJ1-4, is DAGVTQSPTHLIKTRGQQVTLRCSPKSGHDTVSWYQQALGQGPQFIFQYYEEEERQRGNFPDRFSGHQFPNYSSELNVNALLLGDSALYLCASSFGTVPSWRLFFGSGTQLSVL.

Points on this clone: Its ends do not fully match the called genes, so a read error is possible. CDR3 coding DNA: TGTGCCAGCAGGTTAGACAGGGGAGAACACAATGAGCAGTTCTTC. Residues: CASRLDRGEHNEQFF. The J gene is TRBJ2-1, the V gene TRBV7-2, with 8 bases matching TRBD1. CDR3 length: 15 amino acids. From germline, CDR1 is SGHTA and CDR2 FQGNSA.

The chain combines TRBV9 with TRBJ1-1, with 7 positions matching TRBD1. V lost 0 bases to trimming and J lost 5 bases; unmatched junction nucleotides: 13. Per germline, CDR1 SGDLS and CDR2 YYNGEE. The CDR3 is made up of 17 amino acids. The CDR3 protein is CASSVGPVGGGLTEAFF. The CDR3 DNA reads TGTGCCAGCAGCGTAGGCCCAGTTGGAGGGGGCCTGACTGAAGCTTTCTTT.

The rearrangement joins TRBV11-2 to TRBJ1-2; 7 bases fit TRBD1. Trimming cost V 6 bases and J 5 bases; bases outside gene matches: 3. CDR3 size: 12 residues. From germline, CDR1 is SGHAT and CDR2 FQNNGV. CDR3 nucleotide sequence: TGTGCCAGCAGTCTGGGACAGTATGGCTACACCTTC. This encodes CASSLGQYGYTF.